Listed below are T cell receptor beta chains from one sample, sequenced in a study of cytomegalovirus exposure and HLA in healthy donors. Using immunoSEQ multiplex PCR, the repertoire was profiled, and TCRdb retains in-frame clones only, with some absent. The profile shows under 200,000 clones, about three quarters of them singletons. Sequenced: PBMCs. These receptor sequences come from a female donor in good health and CMV-seronegative. The CDR3 runs from the conserved cysteine through the conserved F or W. A D gene is named only where the DNA matches it firmly. Size is stated for part of the rows, as once, few or many counts, or as a class when the clone is expanded.

length	V	size	D	J	DNA	CDR3
15	TRBV11-2	NA	TRBD2	TRBJ2-7	TGTGCCAGCAGCCCCAGGACTAGCGGGTTCTACGAGCAGTACTTC	CASSPRTSGFYEQYF
13	TRBV28	few	TRBD1	TRBJ2-7	TGTGCCAGCAAGGGACAGGGAATTTCCGAGCAGTACTTC	CASKGQGISEQYF
14	TRBV7-3	NA	NA	TRBJ2-7	TGTGCCAGCAGCTTAACTAGCGGCCACTACGAGCAGTACTTC	CASSLTSGHYEQYF
16	TRBV7-2	NA	NA	TRBJ2-1	TGTGCCAGCAGCCCCCTGTGGGGGGTAAGCTACAATGAGCAGTTCTTC	CASSPLWGVSYNEQFF
16	TRBV18	NA	TRBD2	TRBJ2-5	TGTGCCAGCTCCCCAGTTTTAGCGGGAAACCAAGAGACCCAGTACTTC	CASSPVLAGNQETQYF
19	TRBV7-2	NA	TRBD2	TRBJ2-2	TGTGCCAGCAGCAAAGCCGGGACTAGCGGGGGGGCGCGGACCGGGGAGCTGTTTTTT	CASSKAGTSGGARTGELFF
14	TRBV5-1	NA	TRBD1	TRBJ2-7	TGCGCCAGCAGCGGGGGACAGAGCTCCTACGAGCAGTACTTC	CASSGGQSSYEQYF
12	TRBV29-1	NA	NA	TRBJ2-1	TGCAGCGTTGAGAGGGGGTTGAATGAGCAGTTCTTC	CSVERGLNEQFF
14	TRBV7-9	NA	NA	TRBJ2-3	TGTGCCAGCAGCTCGGGACTGTTCACAGATACGCAGTATTTT	CASSSGLFTDTQYF
18	TRBV25-1	once	TRBD2	TRBJ2-5	TGTGCCAGCAGTGAATATTTGGGACTAGCGGACCTCCAAGAGACCCAGTACTTC	CASSEYLGLADLQETQYF
14	TRBV7-9	NA	NA	TRBJ1-1	TGTGCCAGCAGCTTAGTCTTTCAGGGCACTGAAGCTTTCTTT	CASSLVFQGTEAFF
16	TRBV27	NA	TRBD1	TRBJ1-1	TGTGCCAGCAGTTCCACCCCCGGGACAGAGTACACTGAAGCTTTCTTT	CASSSTPGTEYTEAFF
20	TRBV4-2	once	NA	TRBJ1-3	TGTGCCAGCAGCCAAGTTAGACTTTTCCAGGAGGATTTAGGGGGAAACACCATATATTTT	CASSQVRLFQEDLGGNTIYF